The following is a T cell receptor (beta chain) sequence with its context. Generated by immunoSEQ multiplex PCR, the TCRdb table keeps only in-frame clones and is missing some. The sample holds 3,000 to 3,500 clones, more than 25% seen once. The sample belongs to a study of graft-versus-host responses after intestinal transplantation. Study as a whole: The study gave all recipients anti-thymocyte globulin induction, then tacrolimus and steroids for about 3 years.

Post-reaction sorting isolated proliferating CFSE-low CD3+CD4+ and CD3+CD8+ responders. This CDR3 region has 17 residues. From germline, CDR1 is SNHLY and CDR2 FYNNEI. V shed 2 bases and J shed 3 bases, with 17 bases lying between them. V and J are TRBV2 and TRBJ1-5; D is possibly TRBD1 (5 bases). This specimen was alloreactive CD4+ T cells from a mixed lymphocyte reaction culture, taken before transplantation. The subset was: CFSE-low proliferating T cells sorted from roughly six-day pre-transplant mixed lymphocyte reaction (GvH or HvG direction). This clonotype was sampled from a human patient who was an organ donor for intestinal transplantation. The CDR3 sequence is CASSEWSPGRVNQPQHF. In nucleotides, the CDR3 is TGTGCCAGCAGTGAATGGTCCCCAGGCAGGGTCAATCAGCCCCAGCATTTT.